Presented here are 21 T cell receptor beta chains from one specimen sequenced in a study of blood T cells in healthy people across ages. Using a J-beta primer mix together with a sample-barcoded 5' primer, a second PCR was run for about 6 to 11 cycles. TCRdb re-derived calls from the 5' RACE reads in MiXCR, one entry per CDR3 protein. The sample carries about 590,000 distinct CDR3 sequences, around 31% recorded once. The sample consisted of blood. The receptors were sampled from a woman at least 80 years old in good health.

There are many counts of this clonotype. V and J are TRBV29-1 and TRBJ2-5; 9 positions agree with TRBD1. Germline lookup yields CDR1 SQVTM and CDR2 ANQGSEA. The V segment lost 7 bases and the J segment 2 bases; nucleotides outside the gene matches: 11. The CDR3 has 15 residues. CDR3 sequence: CSAYSGTGIQETQYF. The CDR3 DNA reads as TGCAGCGCGTATTCCGGGACAGGGATACAAGAGACCCAGTACTTC.

As regards this clonotype: At one end, the junction sequence differs from germline, possibly due to a read error. The chain recombines TRBV7-2 with TRBJ2-7, with D uncertain. The CDR3 extends over 15 amino acids. CDR1 is SGHTA, CDR2 FQGNSA, per germline. Here the CDR3 reads CASSPTATSSCEQYF. CDR3 sequence (DNA): TGTGCCAGCAGCCCCACTGCCACGAGCTCCTGCGAGCAGTACTTC.

The rearrangement uses TRBV7-3 and TRBJ2-1; TRBD1 aligns across 9 bases. This CDR3 has 15 amino acids. V lost 2 bases to trimming and J lost 5 bases; unmatched junction nucleotides: 4. The germline CDR1 and CDR2 sequences are SGHTA and FQGTGA. The CDR3 loop reads CASSLGTGSHNEQFF. CDR3 DNA: TGTGCCAGCAGCTTAGGGACAGGGAGCCACAATGAGCAGTTCTTC.

This clonotype was recorded at least ten times. The chain combines TRBV20-1 with TRBJ1-6; D gene uncertain. Germline CDR1 is DFQATT and CDR2 is SNEGSKA (reference sequence). Trimming took 5 bases from V and 6 from J, leaving 11 bases between them. This CDR3 spans 13 amino acids. The CDR3 protein is CSALDPTNSPLHF. CDR3 coding DNA: TGCAGTGCTTTGGATCCGACTAATTCACCCCTCCACTTT.

As regards this clonotype: A much bigger clone sits one base away, suggesting this may be a read error. This sequence joins TRBV6-1 and TRBJ2-1; no firm D call. The V end was cut by 1 base, the J end by 13 bases, with 17 bases between. The CDR3 totals 14 residues. Germline CDR1 reads MNHNS; CDR2 reads SASEGT. The CDR3 here is CASSEVEGRITQFF. Here the CDR3 DNA reads TGTGCCAGCAGTGAAGTCGAAGGGCGAATTACCCAGTTCTTC.

A note on this clonotype: Compared with germline, one end of the junction differs, possibly owing to a read error. J is TRBJ2-3 and V is TRBV12-3 or TRBV12-4, with D perhaps matching TRBD1 (6 bases). The CDR3 is 14 residues long. The CDR3 DNA follows: TGTGCCAGCAGTCGTGTGGGGGCCGCAGATGCGCAGTATTTT. Amino acid sequence: CASSRVGAADAQYF.

This clonotype occurred a few times. This chain connects TRBV7-9 to TRBJ2-1; D is unclear. V gave up 5 bases and J gave up 12 bases, with 11 bases separating them. The germline CDR1 and CDR2 sequences are SEHNR and FQNEAQ (reference sequence). The CDR3 extends over 11 amino acids. The chain's CDR3 is CASSALDPQFF. The CDR3 bases are TGTGCCAGCAGCGCGCTCGACCCGCAGTTCTTC.

Points on this clonotype: A clone one base away is much larger, so this may be a read error. The V and J genes are TRBV20-1 and TRBJ2-5; D is perhaps TRBD1 or TRBD2 (5 bases each). The CDR3 is made up of 11 amino acids. Trimming took 1 base from V and 11 from J, leaving 11 bases between them. Germline CDR1 and CDR2: DFQATT and SNEGSKA (reference sequence). CDR3 amino acids: CSARAGTEQYF. The CDR3 bases are TGCAGTGCTAGAGCGGGGACGGAGCAGTACTTC.

The table lists this clonotype with many counts. The chain recombines TRBV7-8 with TRBJ2-3, with D possibly matching TRBD2 (6 bases). V lost 0 bases, J lost 9 bases, and 7 bases lay in between. The CDR3 is 12 amino acids. Germline-derived CDR1 and CDR2 are SGHVS and FQNEAQ. The CDR3 is CASSLARGTQYF. Here the CDR3 DNA reads TGTGCCAGCAGCTTAGCGCGGGGCACGCAGTATTTT.

V usage is TRBV6-1 and J usage is TRBJ2-7, with 8 nucleotides matching TRBD1. Germline loops: CDR1 MNHNS, CDR2 SASEGT. V lost 4 bases to trimming and J lost 4 bases; unmatched junction nucleotides: 3. The CDR3 spans 13 residues. CDR3 in amino acids: CASSVRTGYEQYF. The DNA for the CDR3 is TGTGCCAGCAGTGTCCGGACAGGGTACGAGCAGTACTTC.

V usage is TRBV18 and J usage is TRBJ1-3; a weak D match, TRBD1 (5 bases). Germline loops: CDR1 KGHSH, CDR2 LQKENI. Trimming took off 5 bases at V and 0 bases at J, with 11 bases between the two ends. There are 15 residues in the CDR3. CDR3 coding DNA: TGTGCCAGCTCATGGATGGGGACCTCTGGAAACACCATATATTTT. Amino acids: CASSWMGTSGNTIYF.

This clonotype came up a few times. V usage is TRBV12-3 or TRBV12-4 and J usage is TRBJ1-2, with TRBD1 as a possible D gene (5 bases). V was clipped by 4 bases and J by 4 bases, with 13 bases between them. CDR3 size: 14 residues. The CDR3 DNA sequence: TGTGCCAGCAGTTCTCGACAGCTGCGCTATGGCTACACCTTC. Translation gives CASSSRQLRYGYTF.

This clonotype was seen repeatedly, ten times or more. The rearrangement links TRBV20-1 to TRBJ2-4; D could derive from TRBD1 or TRBD2 (5 bases each). The CDR3 spans 15 residues. Germline V gene lookup returns CDR1 DFQATT and CDR2 SNEGSKA (reference sequence). Deletions cut 5 bases from V and 7 bases from J, with 21 bases between. CDR3 in DNA: TGCAGTGCTCCCCACCGGGGCCGAAACCTTAACATTCAGTACTTC. Translation: CSAPHRGRNLNIQYF.

Ten or more counts support this clonotype. The rearrangement uses TRBV9 and TRBJ1-2; D might be TRBD1 (6 bases). The CDR3 totals 15 residues. Germline CDR1 SGDLS, CDR2 YYNGEE. Between the trimmed V and J ends, which lost 3 bases and 0 bases, there was a span of 12 bases. This chain's CDR3 is CASSATGLANYGYTF. CDR3 DNA: TGTGCCAGCAGCGCGACAGGCCTAGCTAACTATGGCTACACCTTC.

The rearrangement uses TRBV20-1 and TRBJ2-1, with TRBD2 matching 15 bases. CDR3 size: 15 residues. The ends lost 0 bases at V and 10 bases at J; junction bases unmatched: 4. The V gene's germline CDR1 is DFQATT and CDR2 SNEGSKA (reference sequence). CDR3 residues: CSAREGLAGGREQFF. In DNA, the CDR3 is TGCAGTGCTAGAGAGGGACTAGCGGGGGGACGGGAGCAGTTCTTC.

This clonotype was counted only a few times. This rearrangement joins TRBV6-6 to TRBJ1-2, with 8 bases fitting TRBD1. This CDR3 is 15 amino acids long. Per the germline V gene, CDR1 is MNHNY and CDR2 is SVGAGI (reference sequence). Trimming removed 6 bases from V and 5 bases from J; junction bases left unmatched: 11. The CDR3 loop reads CASSGQGNSPYGYTF. The CDR3 DNA is TGTGCCAGCAGCGGACAGGGAAACTCGCCGTATGGCTACACCTTC.

This clonotype has a count of ten or more. This chain links TRBV6-5 with TRBJ2-4, with 11 bases identical to TRBD1. This CDR3 has 16 residues. The V segment lost 4 bases and the J segment 2 bases; nucleotides outside the gene matches: 4. Germline V gives CDR1 MNHEY, CDR2 SVGAGI. CDR3 residues: CASSFGQGASKNIQYF. The CDR3 DNA sequence: TGTGCCAGCAGTTTCGGACAGGGGGCGTCCAAAAACATTCAGTACTTC.

This clonotype was observed many times. The chain recombines TRBV7-9 with TRBJ2-1, with D perhaps being TRBD1 or TRBD2 (5 bases each). The CDR3 is made up of 16 amino acids. The ends were cut back, 4 bases at V and 0 bases at J, with 13 bases in the middle. Germline loops: CDR1 SEHNR, CDR2 FQNEAQ (reference sequence). The CDR3 bases are TGTGCCAGCAGCTCGGTCCGGGACCGCTCCTACAATGAGCAGTTCTTC. It is translated as CASSSVRDRSYNEQFF.

This clonotype was recorded many times. This chain uses TRBV27 with TRBJ2-7; TRBD1 matches at 9 bases. Germline-derived CDR1 and CDR2 are MNHEY and SMNVEV (reference sequence). This CDR3 is 15 amino acids long. Trimming at V came to 2 bases and at J to 7 bases, leaving 9 bases not matched to a gene. The CDR3 nucleotides read TGTGCCAGCAGTTTAGACTACAGGGGGCGGGGGGAGCAGTACTTC. Its protein is CASSLDYRGRGEQYF.

The genes are TRBV30 and TRBJ2-5; D unresolved. V gave up 2 bases and J gave up 5 bases, with 12 bases separating them. From germline, CDR1 is GTSNPN and CDR2 SVGIG (reference sequence). The CDR3 has 13 amino acids. The CDR3 loop reads CAWSLGVWETQYF. Here the CDR3 DNA reads TGTGCCTGGAGTTTGGGCGTGTGGGAGACCCAGTACTTC. The variable domain in full, with the rest retrieved from reference TRBV30 and TRBJ2-5, is SQTIHQWPATLVQPVGSPLSLECTVEGTSNPNLYWYRQAAGRGLQLLFYSVGIGQISSEVPQNLSASRPQDRQFILSSKKLLLSDSGFYLCAWSLGVWETQYFGPGTRLLVL.

Regarding this clonotype: Given a much more abundant clone one base away, this may be a read error. The V gene is TRBV10-3, the J gene TRBJ2-3; 9 nucleotides match TRBD2. The germline gives CDR1 ENHRY, CDR2 SYGVKD. V lost 0 bases to trimming and J lost 5 bases; unmatched junction nucleotides: 6. The CDR3 covers 16 residues. CDR3 nucleotide sequence: TGTGCCATCAGTGAGTCAGTGCGGGGGGGCAGAGATACGCAGTATTTT. This gives the protein CAISESVRGGRDTQYF.